This TCR beta chain was identified during a study of OX40 agonist ivuxolimab in advanced cancers. Sequenced by immunoSEQ multiplex PCR; TCRdb stores in-frame clones only, minus some. The sample includes some 84,000 clones, roughly 89% of them seen just once. CDR1 is SGHRS, CDR2 YFSETQ, per germline. Trimming removed 3 bases from V and 3 bases from J, with 12 bases in between. This CDR3 region has 14 residues. The rearrangement joins TRBV5-1 to TRBJ1-1; tentatively, D is TRBD1 (5 bases). Sequencing used CD4+ or CD8+ T cells sorted from blood, obtained in a trial of the OX40 agonist ivuxolimab. The sequence came from an adult with an advanced solid tumor such as melanoma, head and neck, liver or kidney cancer. In DNA form, the CDR3 reads TGCGCCAGCAGCTCCTACGGGGGGGACACTGAAGCTTTCTTT. The encoded protein is CASSSYGGDTEAFF.